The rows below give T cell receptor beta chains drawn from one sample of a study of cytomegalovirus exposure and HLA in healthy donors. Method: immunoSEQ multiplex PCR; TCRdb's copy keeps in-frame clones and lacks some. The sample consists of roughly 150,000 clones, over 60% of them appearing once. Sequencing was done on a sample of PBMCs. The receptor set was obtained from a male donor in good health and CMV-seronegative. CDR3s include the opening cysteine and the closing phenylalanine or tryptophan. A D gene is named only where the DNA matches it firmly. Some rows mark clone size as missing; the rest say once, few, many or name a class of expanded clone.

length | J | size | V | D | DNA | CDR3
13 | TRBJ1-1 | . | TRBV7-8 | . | TGTGCCAGCAGCGTATTCTCTGACACTGAAGCTTTCTTT | CASSVFSDTEAFF
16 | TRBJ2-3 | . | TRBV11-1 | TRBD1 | TGTGCCAGCAGCCCCTGGACAGGGCTTAGCACAGATACGCAGTATTTT | CASSPWTGLSTDTQYF
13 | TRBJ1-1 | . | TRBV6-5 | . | TGTGCCAGCTTCGGTAGGGGGAACACTGAAGCTTTCTTT | CASFGRGNTEAFF
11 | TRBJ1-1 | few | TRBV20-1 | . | TGCAGTGCTAGACCCGAGACTGAAGCTTTCTTT | CSARPETEAFF
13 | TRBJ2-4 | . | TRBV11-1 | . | TGTGCCAGCAGCTTAGGGACAGAAAACATTCAGTACTTC | CASSLGTENIQYF
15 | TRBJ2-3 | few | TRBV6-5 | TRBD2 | TGTGCCAGCAGCTACCAAGCGGGGAGCACAGATACGCAGTATTTT | CASSYQAGSTDTQYF
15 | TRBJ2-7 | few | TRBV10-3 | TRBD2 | TGTGCCATCAGTGAGCAGCGGGGGGTGCCCTACGAGCAGTACTTC | CAISEQRGVPYEQYF
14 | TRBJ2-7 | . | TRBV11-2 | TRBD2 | TGTGCCAGCAGCACCTTGGGACTAGCGGACGAGCAGTACTTC | CASSTLGLADEQYF
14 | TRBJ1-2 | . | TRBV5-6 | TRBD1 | TGTGCCAGCAGCCACCAGCGACAGGGCTATGGCTACACCTTC | CASSHQRQGYGYTF
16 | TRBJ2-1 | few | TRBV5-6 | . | TGTGCCAGCAGCTTAGAAACAGGGAGCTCCTACAATGAGCAGTTCTTC | CASSLETGSSYNEQFF
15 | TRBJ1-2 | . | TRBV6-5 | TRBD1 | TGTGCCAGCAGTTACTCGATGCAGGGGGAATATGGCTACACCTTC | CASSYSMQGEYGYTF
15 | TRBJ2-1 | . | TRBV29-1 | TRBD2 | TGCAGCGTTGAGGGCGGGAGGGTCTCCTACAATGAGCAGTTCTTC | CSVEGGRVSYNEQFF
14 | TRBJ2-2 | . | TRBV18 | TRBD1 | TGTGCCAGCTCGCCGGACAGGCGGACCGGGGAGCTGTTTTTT | CASSPDRRTGELFF
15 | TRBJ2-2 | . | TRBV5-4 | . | TGTGCCAGCAGCCTCGACAGGAGAAACACCGGGGAGCTGTTTTTT | CASSLDRRNTGELFF
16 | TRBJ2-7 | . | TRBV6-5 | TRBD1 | TGTGCCAGCAGTTACGTTGGAACAGGGGCCCTATACGAGCAGTACTTC | CASSYVGTGALYEQYF
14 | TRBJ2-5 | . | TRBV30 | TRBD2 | TGTGCCTGGAGTGTTCGACTAGCGTCTGAGACCCAGTACTTC | CAWSVRLASETQYF
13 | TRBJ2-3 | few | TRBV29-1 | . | TGCAGCGTCCCACAGGGAAACGCAGATACGCAGTATTTT | CSVPQGNADTQYF
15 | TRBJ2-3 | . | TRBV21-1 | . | TGTGCCAGCAGCAAGGTGGGACAGACCTCGGATACGCAGTATTTT | CASSKVGQTSDTQYF
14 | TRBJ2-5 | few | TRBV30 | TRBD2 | TGTGCCTGGAGTGGACTAGCGGGAGGAGAGACCCAGTACTTC | CAWSGLAGGETQYF
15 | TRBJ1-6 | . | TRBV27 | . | TGTGCCAGCAGGGAGGGGAGCTCCTATAATTCACCCCTCCACTTT | CASREGSSYNSPLHF
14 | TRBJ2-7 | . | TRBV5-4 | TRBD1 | TGTGCCAGCAGCCCTAACAGGGGTTCCTACGAGCAGTACTTC | CASSPNRGSYEQYF
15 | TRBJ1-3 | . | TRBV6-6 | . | TGTGCCAGCAGTTACTCGCGGGGGGGCGGAAACACCATATATTTT | CASSYSRGGGNTIYF